This T cell receptor beta chain was retrieved from a study of blood T cell repertoires in COVID-19. As processed by the authors: Using reference gene primer amplification, nucleated cell counts were estimated. The protocol was immunoSEQ multiplex PCR, while the TCRdb copy is restricted to in-frame clones and leaves out a portion. The V and J calls and the clone size are those of that table, but D and trimming were determined from the DNA. Of 150,000 to 200,000 clones in the sample, 88% were seen once. This clone was found once. V shed 0 bases and J shed 11 bases, with 10 bases lying between them. Germline lookup yields CDR1 PRHDT and CDR2 FYEKMQ (reference sequence). The CDR3 spans 12 residues.

Sequences were obtained from peripheral blood. The receptor's source is a human donor in a cohort sampled during active COVID-19. The chain couples TRBV13 to TRBJ1-1; no definite D call. As DNA, the CDR3 is TGTGCCAGCAGCTTAGGCGGGGTGGACGCTTTCTTT. This gives the protein CASSLGGVDAFF.